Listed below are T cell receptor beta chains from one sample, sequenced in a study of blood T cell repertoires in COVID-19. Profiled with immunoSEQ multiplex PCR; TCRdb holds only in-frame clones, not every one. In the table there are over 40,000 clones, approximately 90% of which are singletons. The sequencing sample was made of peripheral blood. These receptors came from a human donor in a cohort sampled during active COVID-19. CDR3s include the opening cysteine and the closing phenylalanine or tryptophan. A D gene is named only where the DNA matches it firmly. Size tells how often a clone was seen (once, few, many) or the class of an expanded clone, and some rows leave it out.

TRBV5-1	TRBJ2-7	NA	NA	CASNLDSSYEQYF	TGCGCCAGCAACTTGGACAGCAGCTACGAGCAGTACTTC
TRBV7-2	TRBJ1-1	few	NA	CASTRGANTEAFF	TGTGCCAGCACCCGGGGGGCAAACACTGAAGCTTTCTTT
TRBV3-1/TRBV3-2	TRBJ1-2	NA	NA	CASSQDGRASGYTF	TGTGCCAGCAGCCAAGATGGTAGAGCTAGCGGCTACACCTTC
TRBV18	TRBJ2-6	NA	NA	CASSPDLAGKTSGANVLTF	TGTGCCAGCTCACCGGATCTGGCAGGGAAAACCTCTGGGGCCAACGTCCTGACTTTC
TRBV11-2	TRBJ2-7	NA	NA	CASSLARGYEQYF	TGTGCCAGCAGCTTAGCGCGCGGTTACGAGCAGTACTTC
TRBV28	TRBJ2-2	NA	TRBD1	CASRGQGYTGELFF	TGTGCCAGCAGGGGACAGGGATACACCGGGGAGCTGTTTTTT
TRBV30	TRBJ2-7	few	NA	CAWSAVSYEQYF	TGTGCCTGGAGTGCCGTCTCCTACGAGCAGTACTTC
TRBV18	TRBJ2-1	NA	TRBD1	CASSPETGRNEQFF	TGTGCCAGCTCACCAGAGACAGGGCGAAATGAGCAGTTCTTC
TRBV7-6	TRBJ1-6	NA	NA	CASSANGAGDSPLHF	TGTGCCAGCAGCGCTAATGGGGCAGGGGACTCACCCCTCCACTTT
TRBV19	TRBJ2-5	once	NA	CASKSGSGSRTQYF	TGTGCCAGTAAATCGGGATCCGGGTCGCGGACCCAGTACTTC
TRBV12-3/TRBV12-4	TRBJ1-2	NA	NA	CASSFAGTYGYTF	TGTGCCAGCAGTTTCGCAGGGACTTATGGCTACACCTTC
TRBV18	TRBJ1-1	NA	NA	CASSPRPRVEAFF	TGTGCCAGCTCACCACGCCCTCGAGTTGAAGCTTTCTTT
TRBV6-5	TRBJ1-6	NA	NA	CASSLEVGRGKSPLHF	TGTGCCAGCAGTTTGGAGGTGGGGAGAGGTAAATCACCCCTCCACTTT
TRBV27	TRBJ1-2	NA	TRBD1	CASRDRVNGYTF	TGTGCCAGCAGGGACAGGGTCAATGGCTACACCTTC
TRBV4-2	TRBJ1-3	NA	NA	CASSPSSGGYLSSGNTIYF	TGTGCCAGCAGCCCCTCAAGTGGGGGCTACTTAAGCTCTGGAAACACCATATATTTT
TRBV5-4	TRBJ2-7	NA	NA	CASSALGGYSYEQYF	TGTGCCAGCAGCGCCTTGGGGGGATACTCCTACGAGCAGTACTTC
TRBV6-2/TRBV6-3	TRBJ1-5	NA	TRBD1	CASSRQGVLTQPQHF	TGTGCCAGCAGTCGACAGGGGGTTTTGACCCAGCCCCAGCATTTT
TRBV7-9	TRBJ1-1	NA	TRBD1	CASSDRVATEAFF	TGTGCCAGCAGCGACAGGGTTGCCACTGAAGCTTTCTTT
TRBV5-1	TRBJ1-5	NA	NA	CASSLEYVGGWGNQPQHF	TGCGCCAGCAGCTTGGAATATGTAGGAGGGTGGGGCAATCAGCCCCAGCATTTT
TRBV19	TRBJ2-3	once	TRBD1	CASNRGRTDTQYF	TGTGCCAGCAACAGGGGGCGCACAGATACGCAGTATTTT
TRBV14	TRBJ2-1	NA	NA	CASSQIPAGPQQFF	TGTGCCAGCAGCCAAATCCCCGCAGGGCCACAGCAGTTCTTC
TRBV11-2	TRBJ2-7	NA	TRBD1	CASSSPRDRGFYEQYF	TGTGCCAGCAGCTCCCCCCGGGACAGGGGATTCTACGAGCAGTACTTC
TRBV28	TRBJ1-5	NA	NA	CASNLGGYSNQPQHF	TGTGCCAGCAACCTTGGGGGGTATAGCAATCAGCCCCAGCATTTT
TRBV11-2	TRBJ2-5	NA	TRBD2	CASSQLSGGAWETQYF	TGTGCCAGCAGCCAACTCAGCGGGGGGGCCTGGGAGACCCAGTACTTC
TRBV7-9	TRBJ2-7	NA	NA	CASSLGGTPSYEQYF	TGTGCCAGCAGCTTAGGCGGGACTCCCTCCTACGAGCAGTACTTC
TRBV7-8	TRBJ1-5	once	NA	CASSRQLGQPQHF	TGTGCCAGCAGCAGACAGTTAGGTCAGCCCCAGCATTTT
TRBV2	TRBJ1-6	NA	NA	CASRRTENSPLHF	TGTGCCAGCCGCCGGACAGAAAATTCACCCCTCCACTTT
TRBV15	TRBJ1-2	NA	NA	CATSRGQEYGYTF	TGTGCCACCAGCAGAGGACAGGAATATGGCTACACCTTC
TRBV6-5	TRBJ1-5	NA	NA	CASSLWAGRDQPQHF	TGTGCCAGCAGTCTTTGGGCAGGCCGAGATCAGCCCCAGCATTTT
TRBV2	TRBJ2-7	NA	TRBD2	CASSERLAGRGEQYF	TGTGCCAGCAGTGAAAGGCTAGCGGGTCGTGGGGAGCAGTACTTC
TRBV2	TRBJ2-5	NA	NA	CASSSRGRGSETQYF	TGTGCCAGTAGTTCGAGGGGGCGGGGTAGTGAGACCCAGTACTTC
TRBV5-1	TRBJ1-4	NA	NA	CASSLGTPIEKLFF	TGCGCCAGCAGCTTGGGGACACCTATTGAAAAACTGTTTTTT
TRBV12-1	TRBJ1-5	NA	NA	CASSFIQVDSNQPQHF	TGTGCCAGCAGCTTTATCCAGGTAGATAGCAATCAGCCCCAGCATTTT
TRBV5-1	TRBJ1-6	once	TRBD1	CASSSYDRGSQRKGSPLHF	TGCGCCAGCAGCTCCTATGACAGGGGCTCGCAAAGGAAAGGATCACCCCTCCACTTT
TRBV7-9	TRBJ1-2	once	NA	CASSLSSSGGYTF	TGTGCCAGCAGCTTATCCAGTTCAGGTGGCTACACCTTC
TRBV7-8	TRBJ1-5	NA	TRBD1	CASSLTTGTGVSNQPQHF	TGTGCCAGCAGCCTCACAACCGGGACAGGGGTGAGCAATCAGCCCCAGCATTTT
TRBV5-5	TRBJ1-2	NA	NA	CASSLGLGVYGYTF	TGTGCCAGCAGCTTGGGGCTGGGAGTCTATGGCTACACCTTC
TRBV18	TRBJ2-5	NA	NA	CASSPAGVQETQYF	TGTGCCAGCTCACCGGCAGGCGTACAAGAGACCCAGTACTTC
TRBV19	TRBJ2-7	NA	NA	CASSMVSGFPYEQYF	TGTGCCAGTAGTATGGTCTCGGGGTTTCCCTACGAGCAGTACTTC
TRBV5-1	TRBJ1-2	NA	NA	CASSLEGQNYGYTF	TGCGCCAGCAGCTTGGAGGGGCAAAACTATGGCTACACCTTC
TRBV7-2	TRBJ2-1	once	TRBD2	CASSPTSGGAGFF	TGTGCCAGCAGCCCGACTAGCGGGGGGGCTGGGTTCTTC
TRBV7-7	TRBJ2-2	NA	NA	CASSPFGQSTGELFF	TGTGCCAGCAGCCCCTTCGGACAGAGCACCGGGGAGCTGTTTTTT
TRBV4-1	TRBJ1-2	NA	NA	CASSQGEGRPYGYTF	TGCGCCAGCAGCCAAGGAGAAGGGAGACCTTATGGCTACACCTTC
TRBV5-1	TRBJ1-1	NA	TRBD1	CASSREGQGGTEAFF	TGCGCCAGCAGCCGGGAGGGACAGGGCGGAACTGAAGCTTTCTTT
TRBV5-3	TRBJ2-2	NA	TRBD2	CARSGRLAGGKNTGELFF	TGTGCCAGAAGCGGGCGACTAGCGGGAGGAAAGAACACCGGGGAGCTGTTTTTT
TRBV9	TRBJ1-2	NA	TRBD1	CASSANRDREVGYTF	TGTGCCAGCAGCGCTAACCGGGACAGGGAAGTTGGCTACACCTTC
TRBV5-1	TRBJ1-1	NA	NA	CASTDHTSTDMNTEAFF	TGCGCCAGCACCGATCATACCTCTACAGACATGAACACTGAAGCTTTCTTT
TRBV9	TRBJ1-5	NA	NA	CASSLGGSLIQPQHF	TGTGCCAGCAGCCTGGGGGGATCCTTAATTCAGCCCCAGCATTTT
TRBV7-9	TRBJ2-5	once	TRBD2	CASGYGTSFEKTQYF	TGTGCCAGCGGGTACGGGACTAGTTTCGAAAAGACCCAGTACTTC
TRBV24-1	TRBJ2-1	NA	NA	CATSGEGSYNEQFF	TGTGCCACCAGTGGAGAGGGTTCCTACAATGAGCAGTTCTTC